Listed below are T cell receptor beta chains from one sample, sequenced in a study of CD8 T cells in Susac syndrome. TCRdb re-called the immunoSEQ multiplex PCR reads with MiXCR, one entry per CDR3 protein. The sample has 80,000 or so distinct CDR3 sequences, around 96% seen once. The sample taken for sequencing was CD8+ T cells from PBMCs. The receptors shown here come from a human donor with Susac syndrome. The conserved cysteine and the conserved F or W are not part of the CDR3 here.

TRBV29-1	TRBJ2-5	SVVGRVRETQY
TRBV11-2	TRBJ2-5	ASSLGQWQETQY
TRBV11-2	TRBJ2-3	ASSLVFRLADTDTQY
TRBV29-1	TRBJ1-2	SVPEGGYT
TRBV9	TRBJ2-5	ASSVEVGQETQY
TRBV7-9	TRBJ2-1	ASSSTRDSTYNEQF
TRBV6-5	TRBJ1-1	ATVKSTGYTEAF
TRBV20-1	TRBJ2-7	SARVAGQGSEQY
TRBV9	TRBJ2-3	ASSVAQEPTDTQY
TRBV24-1	TRBJ2-5	ATSDRSQETQY
TRBV28	TRBJ2-7	ASSLPPGEQY
TRBV6-5	TRBJ1-5	ASSPFVNQPQH
TRBV9	TRBJ2-2	ASTPGGEPTGELF
TRBV27	TRBJ2-1	ASSLSSGPRNEQF
TRBV20-1	TRBJ2-5	SASDPGQGMETQY
TRBV20-1	TRBJ1-2	SARDRTLGLHGYT
TRBV9	TRBJ1-1	ASSVRPVNTEAF
TRBV19	TRBJ2-7	ASSSGLTNEQY
TRBV7-8	TRBJ1-6	ASSLRDRGLGSPLH
TRBV27	TRBJ1-2	ASSPEATGVVNGYT
TRBV20-1	TRBJ2-5	SARSAGGDQETQY
TRBV2	TRBJ2-3	ASSGVGSTDTQY
TRBV7-9	TRBJ1-6	ASSIQGVNSPLH
TRBV18	TRBJ1-1	ASSPGFTEAF
TRBV5-1	TRBJ2-5	ASSPEEETQY
TRBV30	TRBJ2-7	AWSDSYEQY
TRBV29-1	TRBJ2-1	SVVYGTKLGEQF